Reported below is one T cell receptor (beta chain). Its cognate antigen is unknown. The data were taken from a study of T cells after yellow fever vaccination. Study overall: SMART-Seq v4 Ultra Low Input prepared the low-cell-number fractions.

General study findings and limits: Once the booster was given, most primary-vaccination clones reappeared, at about 96% for CD4 and roughly 85% for CD8. A minor fraction of clonotypes spanned both CD4 and CD8 compartments.

MiXCR, run by TCRdb on the 5' RACE reads, gives a single entry per CDR3 protein. The sample yields 550,000 to 750,000 distinct CDR3 sequences, 13% seen once. This CDR3 comprises 14 residues. With 5 bases removed from V and 3 bases from J, the gap between germline ends came to 17 bases. Germline V gene sequence: CDR1 DFQATT, CDR2 SNEGSKA (reference sequence). Sequenced here: PBMCs, sampled on the day of the yellow fever booster vaccination. The chain joins TRBV20-1 to TRBJ2-7; D is possibly TRBD1 (5 bases). This clonotype originated in a young man who received the YFV17D yellow fever vaccine. This chain's CDR3 is CSAARRESLYEQYF. The DNA of the CDR3 is TGCAGTGCTGCCCGCAGGGAATCTCTCTACGAGCAGTACTTC.